Following are 22 T cell receptor beta chains from one sample sequenced in a study of blood T cell repertoires in COVID-19. Only in-frame clones appear in the TCRdb table, and some are missing; sequencing was by immunoSEQ multiplex PCR. The sample shows tens of thousands of clones, 80% to 90% of them seen only once. Sequencing used peripheral blood. The source of these receptors is a man in his 60s with acute or convalescent COVID-19.

J is TRBJ2-2 and V is TRBV7-6, with D perhaps TRBD1 (6 bases). V lost 3 bases, J lost 4 bases, and 12 bases lay in between. The CDR3 consists of 15 residues. CDR1 is SGHVS and CDR2 is FNYEAQ in the germline V gene. The CDR3 sequence is CASSLGQLLTGELFF. The CDR3 nucleotides are TGTGCCAGCAGCTTGGGACAACTACTCACCGGGGAGCTGTTTTTT.

This clone was picked up one time. This chain links TRBV5-6 with TRBJ2-7; TRBD1 aligns across 11 bases. Germline values: CDR1 SGHDT, CDR2 YYEEEE. J gave up 6 bases and V 4 bases, and 0 bases lay outside the gene matches. The CDR3 is 12 amino acids. CDR3 in DNA: TGTGCCAGCAGCGGGACAGGGGGCGAGCAGTACTTC. Translated: CASSGTGGEQYF.

The rearrangement joins TRBV7-9 to TRBJ2-7; weak D call: TRBD2 (7 bases). Per the germline V gene, CDR1 is SEHNR and CDR2 is FQNEAQ (reference sequence). The V gene lost 5 bases and the J gene lost 4 bases, with 18 bases spanning the gap. This CDR3 is built from 15 residues. As DNA, the CDR3 is TGTGCCAGCAGCCTTGCCGGGGGGCAGGCGTACGAGCAGTACTTC. Amino acids: CASSLAGGQAYEQYF.

The genes are TRBV11-2 and TRBJ1-2, with 7 bases matching TRBD1. This CDR3 has 15 amino acids. Germline assignment: CDR1 SGHAT and CDR2 FQNNGV. V dropped 0 bases and J dropped 5; count of bases not matched to a gene: 6. The CDR3 reads CASSLEGGRLYGYTF. CDR3 coding DNA: TGTGCCAGCAGCTTAGAAGGGGGCAGGTTGTATGGCTACACCTTC. The full variable domain, completed using reference TRBV11-2 and TRBJ1-2, is EAGVAQSPRYKIIEKRQSVAFWCNPISGHATLYWYQQILGQGPKLLIQFQNNGVVDDSQLPKDRFSAERLKGVDSTLKIQPAKLEDSAVYLCASSLEGGRLYGYTFGSGTRLTVV.

The V gene is TRBV18, the J gene TRBJ1-5, with TRBD1 matching over 10 bases. Germline lookup yields CDR1 KGHSH and CDR2 LQKENI. The CDR3 consists of 15 residues. The junction had 10 bases not matched to a gene; V was cut back by 5 bases and J by 9 bases. In DNA form, the CDR3 reads TGTGCCAGCTCAAGCGAGACAGGGGGCAAACGGCCCCAGCATTTT. Encoded protein: CASSSETGGKRPQHF. Based on the CDR3 plus reference TRBV18 and TRBJ1-5, the full variable domain is NAGVMQNPRHLVRRRGQEARLRCSPMKGHSHVYWYRQLPEEGLKFMVYLQKENIIDESGMPKERFSAEFPKEGPSILRIQQVVRGDSAAYFCASSSETGGKRPQHFGDGTRLSIL.

The chain recombines TRBV27 with TRBJ2-1; 15 bases match TRBD2. CDR1 and CDR2 (germline): MNHEY, SMNVEV (reference sequence). The V and J ends lost 5 bases and 5 bases, in that order; junction bases with no gene match: 16. The CDR3 loop spans 20 amino acids. CDR3 region: CASSPGTSGRSVLRDNEQFF. CDR3 in DNA: TGTGCCAGCAGTCCCGGGACTAGCGGGAGGTCGGTCTTGAGGGACAATGAGCAGTTCTTC.

This clone was observed once. The V and J genes are TRBV7-8 and TRBJ2-2; 10 positions match TRBD1. Germline V gives CDR1 SGHVS, CDR2 FQNEAQ. Trimming cost V 5 bases and J 4 bases; bases outside gene matches: 4. The CDR3 runs 15 residues. CDR3: CASSAGQGSTGELFF. CDR3 coding DNA: TGTGCCAGCAGCGCGGGACAGGGGAGCACCGGGGAGCTGTTTTTT.

The V call is TRBV7-6, the J call TRBJ1-2; a possible D gene is TRBD1 (5 bases). This CDR3 is 15 amino acids long. Germline CDR1 reads SGHVS; CDR2 reads FNYEAQ. Trimming stripped 0 bases from V and 2 bases from J, with 10 bases between. The CDR3 sequence is CASSLAGPTNYGYTF. The CDR3 DNA reads TGTGCCAGCAGCTTAGCGGGGCCTACCAACTATGGCTACACCTTC.

The chain uses TRBV28 and TRBJ2-1; D is possibly TRBD2 (6 bases). V lost 5 bases and J lost 0, with 14 bases in between. Germline V gives CDR1 MDHEN, CDR2 SYDVKM. The CDR3 has 16 residues. The DNA for the CDR3 is TGTGCCAGCAGTCCCATCGCGGGGAGCTCCTACAATGAGCAGTTCTTC. This sequence encodes CASSPIAGSSYNEQFF.

The genes are TRBV6-5 and TRBJ1-5; 8 bases map to TRBD1. Germline assignment: CDR1 MNHEY and CDR2 SVGAGI. The V segment lost 5 bases and the J segment 6 bases; nucleotides outside the gene matches: 6. This CDR3 contains 14 residues. CDR3 region: CASSRQGQGQPQHF. The CDR3 DNA follows: TGTGCCAGCAGTCGACAGGGGCAAGGTCAGCCCCAGCATTTT.

The chain employs TRBV30 and TRBJ1-1; D gene uncertain. The CDR3 is 12 residues long. The germline CDR1 and CDR2 sequences are GTSNPN and SVGIG (reference sequence). V lost 5 bases to trimming and J lost 4 bases, with 11 bases between them. The DNA of the CDR3 is TGTGCCTGGCGATCGACGGGCACTGAAGCTTTCTTT. Encoded protein: CAWRSTGTEAFF.

This chain connects TRBV7-2 to TRBJ1-2, with a possible D match to TRBD1 (6 bases). CDR3 size: 13 residues. Germline CDR1 SGHTA, CDR2 FQGNSA. V was cut by 3 bases and J by 4 bases, with 9 bases left in between. The CDR3: CASSLMDSYGYTF. DNA for the CDR3: TGTGCCAGCAGCTTGATGGACAGCTATGGCTACACCTTC.

The rearrangement uses TRBV7-3 and TRBJ2-3, with a tentative D call TRBD1 (5 bases). CDR1 is SGHTA, CDR2 FQGTGA, per germline. Deletions cut 1 base from V and 4 bases from J, with 12 bases between. This CDR3 region has 15 residues. The CDR3 spells CASSLIGARADTQYF. As DNA, the CDR3 is TGTGCCAGCAGCTTAATTGGGGCAAGAGCAGATACGCAGTATTTT.

This rearrangement joins TRBV28 to TRBJ1-3; D is possibly TRBD1 (6 bases). Between the trimmed V and J ends, which lost 3 bases and 0 bases, there was a span of 18 bases. CDR3 length: 18 amino acids. CDR1 and CDR2 from the germline V gene are MDHEN and SYDVKM. The CDR3 coding sequence is TGTGCCAGCAGTTTTCAGGGGACCCTCAGAGGCTCTGGAAACACCATATATTTT. Translation: CASSFQGTLRGSGNTIYF.

V usage is TRBV7-9 and J usage is TRBJ1-1; D not certain. Germline assignment: CDR1 SEHNR and CDR2 FQNEAQ (reference sequence). CDR3 length: 13 residues. Trimming stripped 4 bases from V and 5 bases from J, with 11 bases between. CDR3 protein: CASSSTSSTEAFF. DNA for the CDR3: TGTGCCAGCAGCTCCACTTCAAGTACTGAAGCTTTCTTT. The full variable domain, rest sourced from reference TRBV7-9 and TRBJ1-1, is DTGVSQNPRHKITKRGQNVTFRCDPISEHNRLYWYRQTLGQGPEFLTYFQNEAQLEKSRLLSDRFSAERPKGSFSTLEIQRTEQGDSAMYLCASSSTSSTEAFFGQGTRLTVV.

The rearrangement joins TRBV7-9 to TRBJ1-3; D uncertain. In germline, CDR1 is SEHNR, CDR2 FQNEAQ (reference sequence). Trimming took 1 base from V and 7 from J, leaving 8 bases between them. This CDR3 comprises 13 residues. CDR3 DNA sequence: TGTGCCAGCAGCTTAGGGCAGTCCAACACCATATATTTT. It translates to CASSLGQSNTIYF. The whole variable domain, remainder taken from reference TRBV7-9 and TRBJ1-3, is DTGVSQNPRHKITKRGQNVTFRCDPISEHNRLYWYRQTLGQGPEFLTYFQNEAQLEKSRLLSDRFSAERPKGSFSTLEIQRTEQGDSAMYLCASSLGQSNTIYFGEGSWLTVV.

The V gene is TRBV11-2, the J gene TRBJ2-2; 9 nucleotides align to TRBD1. Germline V gene sequence: CDR1 SGHAT, CDR2 FQNNGV. V lost 2 bases and J lost 5; bases outside the gene matches: 3. The CDR3 is 15 residues long. CDR3 protein: CASSLIQGATGELFF. As DNA, the CDR3 is TGTGCCAGCAGCTTAATACAGGGGGCTACCGGGGAGCTGTTTTTT.

Turning to this clone: The junction and the germline gene differ at one end; a read error may be behind it. This sample also contains other DNA sequences that code for the same CDR3. This rearrangement joins TRBV5-1 to TRBJ1-5, with TRBD1 matching over 8 bases. Germline V gene lookup returns CDR1 SGHRS and CDR2 YFSETQ. CDR3 length equals 17 residues. CDR3 nucleotide sequence: TGCGCTAGCAGCTTGGGGGCAGGGGGCAGTGGAAATCAGCCCCAGCATTTT. Translation: CASSLGAGGSGNQPQHF.

The DNA of the CDR3 is TGTGCCAGCAGTCCCGGGACAGGACTCGCGAACACCGGGGAGCTGTTTTTT. This sequence encodes CASSPGTGLANTGELFF. The chain has TRBV27 and TRBJ2-2, with 8 bases identical to TRBD1. The CDR3 consists of 17 residues. The germline V gene has CDR1 MNHEY and CDR2 SMNVEV (reference sequence). Trimming took 5 bases from V and 0 from J; bases not matched to a gene: 8.

CDR3 nucleotides: TGCGCCAGCAGCTCAACAGGCGCAAGATACAATGAGCAGTTCTTC. Encoded protein: CASSSTGARYNEQFF. This chain uses TRBV5-1 with TRBJ2-1; D is possibly TRBD1 (5 bases). Germline V gene lookup returns CDR1 SGHRS and CDR2 YFSETQ. Between the trimmed V and J ends, which lost 3 bases and 4 bases, there was a span of 14 bases. The CDR3 sequence is 15 residues long.

J is TRBJ2-7 and V is TRBV5-1; D call uncertain. The germline gives CDR1 SGHRS, CDR2 YFSETQ. The CDR3 is made up of 11 amino acids. The V gene lost 7 bases and the J gene lost 6 bases, with 11 bases spanning the gap. Here the CDR3 DNA reads TGCGCCAGCTTTAACAGTGCCGAGCAGTACTTC. Its translation: CASFNSAEQYF.

The chain combines TRBV11-1 with TRBJ2-1; TRBD2 matches at 9 bases. CDR1 is SGHAT, CDR2 FQDESV, per germline (reference sequence). The CDR3 spans 15 residues. V trimming: 1 base; J trimming: 8 bases; junction bases outside the gene matches: 6. The CDR3 reads CASSLDSSSGDEQFF. The CDR3 DNA sequence: TGTGCCAGCAGCTTAGATTCGTCTAGCGGGGATGAGCAGTTCTTC.